These T cell receptor beta chains were read from a single sample in a study of cytomegalovirus exposure and HLA in healthy donors. Libraries were prepared by immunoSEQ multiplex PCR; TCRdb keeps only in-frame clonotypes and omits some of them. The sample yields 120,000 or so clones, approximately 65% seen once. The sequenced material came from PBMCs. The receptors were sampled from a man younger than 30 in good health and CMV-seronegative. CDR3s include the opening cysteine and the closing phenylalanine or tryptophan. The order of the fields is D gene, clone size, V gene, CDR3 length, J gene, CDR3 DNA, CDR3 protein. D genes are given only for firm matches. Size is stated for part of the rows, as once, few or many counts, or as a class when the clone is expanded.

TRBD1	once	TRBV18	15	TRBJ2-3	TGTGCCAGCTCACCACTTGGACAGGGCACAGATACGCAGTATTTT	CASSPLGQGTDTQYF
NA	few	TRBV10-3	11	TRBJ2-7	TGTGCCATCAGTGGTCCGTACGAGCAGTACTTC	CAISGPYEQYF
TRBD1	NA	TRBV28	19	TRBJ2-3	TGTGCCAGCAGTACCCCGGAGACCCCGGGACAGGGGGCCCACGACACGCAGTATTTT	CASSTPETPGQGAHDTQYF
NA	NA	TRBV29-1	13	TRBJ1-1	TGCAGCGTCGATATTACAGGAGTCGGTAGTGCTTTCTTT	CSVDITGVGSAFF
TRBD1	NA	TRBV5-6	14	TRBJ1-2	TGTGCCAGCAGCTTCAACAGGGGAATCTATGGCTACACCTTC	CASSFNRGIYGYTF
NA	NA	TRBV5-6	14	TRBJ1-5	TGTGCCAGCAGCGCCACAGGGTACAATCAGCCCCAGCATTTT	CASSATGYNQPQHF
NA	NA	TRBV19	13	TRBJ2-5	TGTGCCAGTAGTATATCACCGAGGGAGACCCAGTACTTC	CASSISPRETQYF
TRBD1	NA	TRBV10-2	15	TRBJ1-5	TGCGCCAGCAGCCCGACAGGGTCCCGAAATCAGCCCCAGCATTTT	CASSPTGSRNQPQHF
TRBD1	NA	TRBV10-3	15	TRBJ1-1	TGTGCCATCAGTGGAGCCGGGACAGGGAACACTGAAGCTTTCTTT	CAISGAGTGNTEAFF
NA	few	TRBV19	12	TRBJ2-5	TGTGCCAGTAGTATACAGGGAGAGACCCAGTACTTC	CASSIQGETQYF
NA	few	TRBV19	13	TRBJ2-1	TGTGCCAGTAGTAAACAATCCTACAATGAGCAGTTCTTC	CASSKQSYNEQFF
TRBD1	NA	TRBV6-5	14	TRBJ1-2	TGTGCCAGCAGTTTCACAGGGGGCTCCTATGGCTACACCTTC	CASSFTGGSYGYTF
NA	NA	TRBV13	14	TRBJ2-2	TGTGCCAGCAGCCCAACACAGGTACCCGGGGAGCTGTTTTTT	CASSPTQVPGELFF
NA	NA	TRBV5-1	16	TRBJ2-3	TGCGCCAGCAGCTTGGTTCCGGACTCATACACAGATACGCAGTATTTT	CASSLVPDSYTDTQYF
TRBD1	few	TRBV10-1	14	TRBJ2-1	TGCGCCAGCAGCCGACAGGGTACGGGCAATGAGCAGTTCTTC	CASSRQGTGNEQFF
NA	NA	TRBV7-9	12	TRBJ1-1	TGTTCCAGCAGCCTACTTAATACTGAAGCTTTCTTT	CSSSLLNTEAFF
TRBD1	NA	TRBV11-3	13	TRBJ2-7	TGTGCCAGCAGCTTGACAGGGAACCACGAGCAGTACTTC	CASSLTGNHEQYF
NA	NA	TRBV5-4	15	TRBJ1-2	NA	CASSLVGPGTGEDTF
TRBD2	NA	TRBV27	15	TRBJ2-3	TGTGCCAGCAGTTTACTAGCGGGGGGGACAGATACGCAGTATTTT	CASSLLAGGTDTQYF
NA	NA	TRBV5-1	13	TRBJ1-6	TGCGCCAGCACGGGGTCCGAGAATTCACCCCTCCACTTT	CASTGSENSPLHF
NA	NA	TRBV28	12	TRBJ2-4	TGTGCCAGCAGTTCTAGGGGAACCATTCAGTACTTC	CASSSRGTIQYF
NA	NA	TRBV2	12	TRBJ2-7	TGTGCCAGCAGTGTACTCACCTACGAGCAGTACTTC	CASSVLTYEQYF
NA	few	TRBV2	15	TRBJ1-5	TGTGCCAGCAGGGGGAGGGAATATAGCAATCAGCCCCAGCATTTT	CASRGREYSNQPQHF
NA	NA	TRBV6-5	14	TRBJ2-7	TGTGCCACGAAGCTGGGACAAATTTCCTACGAGCAGTACTTC	CATKLGQISYEQYF
TRBD1	NA	TRBV18	15	TRBJ2-2	TGTGCCAGCTCAGACAGGGGGCTCAACACCGGGGAGCTGTTTTTT	CASSDRGLNTGELFF
NA	NA	TRBV5-6	13	TRBJ1-4	TGTGCCAGCAGCTTGACAGGGCGTGAAAAACTGTTTTTT	CASSLTGREKLFF
NA	NA	TRBV4-3	15	TRBJ2-2	TGCGCCAGCAGCCAAGAAGGGGAGAACACCGGGGAGCTGTTTTTT	CASSQEGENTGELFF
NA	NA	TRBV7-7	13	TRBJ2-3	TGTGCCAGCAGCTTATCGGGAAAAGATACGCAGTATTTT	CASSLSGKDTQYF
NA	NA	TRBV28	13	TRBJ2-1	TGTGCCAGCAGTTTATCGTTGGCGGCCCGTATTTTCTTC	CASSLSLAARIFF
NA	NA	TRBV5-1	14	TRBJ1-3	TGCGCCAGCAGCTACGAGGGCTCTGGAAACACCATATATTTT	CASSYEGSGNTIYF
NA	NA	TRBV5-1	15	TRBJ2-3	TGCGCCAGCAGCTTGGAGGCGGGGGCTACAGATACGCAGTATTTT	CASSLEAGATDTQYF
NA	NA	TRBV21-1	21	TRBJ2-2	TGTGCCAGCAGCAAACGCGAACCTATCTGGCGGGAGGTTCCGAACACCGGGGAGCTGTTTTTT	CASSKREPIWREVPNTGELFF
NA	NA	TRBV6-1	14	TRBJ2-2	TGTGCCAGCAGAAGACAGAAGAACACCGGGGAGCTGTTTTTT	CASRRQKNTGELFF
NA	once	TRBV21-1	15	TRBJ2-7	TGTGCCAGCAGGATGACAGGTGTCGTTGCCTACGAGCAGTACTTC	CASRMTGVVAYEQYF
NA	NA	TRBV7-2	13	TRBJ2-3	TGTGCCAGCAGCTTAGAGCGCACAGATACGCAGTATTTT	CASSLERTDTQYF
NA	NA	TRBV19	16	TRBJ1-2	TGTGCCAGTAGTCCACGCCCTCGTGAGGCCGTCAACTACAACACCTTC	CASSPRPREAVNYNTF
TRBD1	NA	TRBV28	16	TRBJ1-5	TGTGCCAGCAGTTCTCCCGGGACAGGGGGCTTTCAGCCCCAGCATTTT	CASSSPGTGGFQPQHF
NA	few	TRBV5-1	14	TRBJ2-7	TGCGCCAGCAGCTTAGGGACAACGGTCTACGAGCAGTACTTC	CASSLGTTVYEQYF
TRBD1	NA	TRBV6-5	13	TRBJ1-1	TGTGCCAGCAGGCGGACAGGGGATACTGAAGCTTTCTTT	CASRRTGDTEAFF
NA	NA	TRBV14	16	TRBJ2-5	TGTGCCAGCAGCCAAGATCTTATAGGGAGAGGGGAGACCCAGTACTTC	CASSQDLIGRGETQYF
TRBD1	few	TRBV19	16	TRBJ1-5	TGTGCCAGTAATCGGTGGGACAGGGGAAGCAATCAGCCCCAGCATTTT	CASNRWDRGSNQPQHF
TRBD2	NA	TRBV9	15	TRBJ2-7	TGTGCCAGCAGCGTAGCTGGAGGGACTAGCTACGAGCAGTACTTC	CASSVAGGTSYEQYF
NA	NA	TRBV19	13	TRBJ1-5	TGTGCCAGTAGTTCCCGGGGTAGTCAGCCCCAGCATTTT	CASSSRGSQPQHF
NA	few	TRBV28	15	TRBJ2-2	TGTGCCAGCAGTCCGTCACAGGGCTACACCGGGGAGCTGTTTTTT	CASSPSQGYTGELFF
TRBD2	few	TRBV28	16	TRBJ2-1	TGTGCCAGCGGGGAAACCTCTAGCGGACGTCGCAATGAGCAGTTCTTC	CASGETSSGRRNEQFF
NA	NA	TRBV19	15	TRBJ1-2	TGTGCCAGTAGTGTACTGTACGTGACTTATCGTGGCTACACCTTC	CASSVLYVTYRGYTF
TRBD1	once	TRBV14	14	TRBJ1-4	TGTGCCAGCAGCCAGGACAGGGGGCGAGGAAAACTGTTTTTT	CASSQDRGRGKLFF
NA	few	TRBV29-1	12	TRBJ1-2	TGCAGCGCTCGGGATGTGACCTATGGCTACACCTTC	CSARDVTYGYTF